These 25 T cell receptor beta chains came from one sample sequenced in a study of response to subunit inactivated influenza vaccine. MiXCR was run by TCRdb on the RT-PCR reads, yielding one entry per CDR3 protein. The data hold 150,000 to 200,000 distinct CDR3 sequences, with approximately 12% observed a single time. In addition, the sample was reused for a study of T cells expressing NK-cell markers. That study reports: Synthesis of TCR beta cDNA relied on 5'RACE template switching carrying UMIs.

The source was CD8+ T cells sorted from PBMCs, collected about 13 days after vaccination. The receptors here all came from a middle-aged man who received an inactivated influenza vaccine.

This clonotype turned up a few times. DNA of the CDR3: TGTGCCAGCAGTTTACCCCCGGGACAGATTACAGATACGCAGTATTTT. Protein sequence: CASSLPPGQITDTQYF. The chain uses TRBV28 and TRBJ2-3; TRBD1 aligns across 7 bases. The CDR3 is 16 amino acids. In germline, CDR1 is MDHEN, CDR2 SYDVKM. V shed 2 bases and J 3 bases; nucleotides not matched to a gene: 8.

This clonotype was observed a few times. The genes are TRBV27 and TRBJ1-1; 7 positions match TRBD1. The CDR3 is 16 residues long. The germline gives CDR1 MNHEY, CDR2 SMNVEV (reference sequence). The V segment lost 5 bases and the J segment 4 bases; nucleotides outside the gene matches: 13. CDR3 DNA: TGTGCCAGCAGTCTCGAGGGGGCGGGGGGTGTCACTGAAGCTTTCTTT. It specifies CASSLEGAGGVTEAFF.

The chain joins TRBV4-2 to TRBJ2-1; D possibly uses TRBD1 or TRBD2 (6 bases each). This CDR3 comprises 16 residues. V dropped 0 bases and J dropped 5 bases, with 14 bases sitting between them. Germline V CDR1 and CDR2: LGHNA, YNFKEQ. CDR3 residues: CASSQDWGAGHNEQFF. CDR3 nucleotides: TGTGCCAGCAGCCAAGATTGGGGGGCAGGTCACAATGAGCAGTTCTTC.

This rearrangement joins TRBV7-9 to TRBJ1-2; D gene ambiguous. The germline V gene encodes CDR1 SEHNR and CDR2 FQNEAQ (reference sequence). V was cut by 5 bases and J by 6 bases, with 16 bases left in between. The length of the CDR3 is 14 residues. The CDR3 sequence is CASSRRLLNDGYTF. For the CDR3, the DNA is TGTGCCAGCAGCCGGCGGCTACTAAACGATGGCTACACCTTC.

The V gene is TRBV6-2 or TRBV6-3, the J gene TRBJ2-7; 9 nucleotides agree with TRBD2. Germline CDR1 and CDR2: MNHEY and SVGEGT. This CDR3 comprises 16 residues. V shed 6 bases and J 5 bases; nucleotides not matched to a gene: 14. CDR3 DNA sequence: TGTGCCAGCAGCCCCGACTTAGCGGGAGATGATGACGAGCAGTACTTC. Amino acids: CASSPDLAGDDDEQYF.

As for this clonotype: One end of the junction does not line up with germline, which may come from a read error. This chain joins TRBV7-7 and TRBJ2-5; 8 bases align to TRBD1. The CDR3 is made up of 15 amino acids. CDR1 and CDR2 from the germline V gene are SSHAT and FNYEAQ (reference sequence). CDR3 residues: CASSLGNRGKETQYF. The CDR3 bases are TGTGCTAGCAGCTTAGGGAACAGGGGGAAAGAGACCCAGTACTTC.

This clonotype turned up a few times. The V gene is TRBV24-1, the J gene TRBJ1-1; D is perhaps TRBD1 (6 bases). CDR3 size: 16 residues. Germline assignment: CDR1 KGHDR and CDR2 SFDVKD. V lost 4 bases and J 6 bases, leaving 20 bases between the germline ends. CDR3: CATSEHQGIDPPEAFF. The CDR3, as DNA: TGTGCCACCAGTGAACATCAGGGGATAGATCCCCCTGAAGCTTTCTTT.

In regard to this clonotype: The junction and the germline gene differ at one end; a read error may be behind it. The chain uses TRBV10-3 and TRBJ2-3, with D possibly being TRBD2 (6 bases). The germline gives CDR1 ENHRY, CDR2 SYGVKD. The CDR3 contains 13 residues. CDR3: CAISDEVTRDSHF. In DNA, the CDR3 is TGTGCCATCAGTGATGAGGTCACCCGGGACTCACATTTT.

This clonotype was observed a few times. The chain links TRBV12-3 or TRBV12-4 to TRBJ2-3; 12 bases align to TRBD2. The V gene end was trimmed by 1 base and the J gene end by 2 bases; junction bases not matched to a gene: 4. This CDR3 comprises 17 residues. The CDR3 sequence: CASSLGLAGGVTDTQYF. The CDR3 region has the DNA TGTGCCAGCAGTTTAGGGCTAGCGGGGGGGGTCACAGATACGCAGTATTTT.

The chain carries TRBV18 and TRBJ1-1; 12 bases fit TRBD1. The CDR3 loop spans 15 amino acids. Per germline, CDR1 KGHSH and CDR2 LQKENI. V shed 7 bases, J shed 1 base, and the junction held 4 bases outside the gene matches. The CDR3 reads CASYRDRGQNTEAFF. The CDR3 DNA is TGTGCCAGCTACAGGGACAGGGGGCAGAACACTGAAGCTTTCTTT.

This clonotype was recorded at least ten times. The chain recombines TRBV5-1 with TRBJ2-2; D unclear. CDR1 SGHRS and CDR2 YFSETQ come from the germline V gene. The CDR3 totals 14 residues. Trimming took off 0 bases at V and 0 bases at J, with 3 bases between the two ends. The CDR3 coding sequence is TGCGCCAGCAGCTTGGGACCGAACACCGGGGAGCTGTTTTTT. Protein: CASSLGPNTGELFF.

This clonotype was recorded a few times. The CDR3 is CAIKGTGEGSTGELFF. CDR3 bases: TGTGCCATCAAGGGAACGGGAGAGGGTTCCACCGGGGAGCTGTTTTTT. The chain joins TRBV10-3 to TRBJ2-2; a weak D match, TRBD2 (6 bases). CDR1 is ENHRY, CDR2 SYGVKD, per germline. This CDR3 is built from 16 residues. With 7 bases removed from V and 4 bases from J, the gap between germline ends came to 19 bases.

The chain employs TRBV4-2 and TRBJ2-7, with 11 bases fitting TRBD1. This CDR3 is built from 17 residues. The germline gives CDR1 LGHNA, CDR2 YNFKEQ. V gave up 1 base and J gave up 2 bases; unmatched junction bases: 7. The CDR3 loop is CASSQGFTGQGAYEQYF. CDR3 in DNA: TGTGCCAGCAGCCAAGGGTTCACGGGACAGGGGGCCTACGAGCAGTACTTC.

J is TRBJ2-1 and V is TRBV4-3; the D gene is possibly TRBD1 (5 bases). V lost 0 bases, J lost 7 bases, and 10 bases lay in between. The CDR3 has 14 amino acids. Germline values: CDR1 LGHNA, CDR2 YSLEER. The DNA of the CDR3 is TGCGCCAGCAGCCAAGATGTGACAGTAAATGAGCAGTTCTTC. This gives the protein CASSQDVTVNEQFF.

This clonotype was seen only a few times. The chain is built from TRBV25-1 and TRBJ2-7, with 11 bases aligning to TRBD1. CDR3 length: 15 residues. Germline CDR1 is MGHDK and CDR2 is SYGVNS. V lost 2 bases and J lost 6; bases outside the gene matches: 6. DNA of the CDR3: TGTGCCAGCAGTGAACTCGGGGGACAGGGGGGCGAGCAGTACTTC. Translation: CASSELGGQGGEQYF.

This chain joins TRBV3-1 and TRBJ2-1; 8 bases are shared with TRBD2. From germline, CDR1 is LGHDT and CDR2 YNNKEL (reference sequence). This CDR3 comprises 15 residues. Trimming removed 4 bases from V and 7 bases from J; junction bases left unmatched: 9. The CDR3 DNA sequence: TGTGCCAGCAGCCCCTTCACTAGCGGTGCGAATGAGCAGTTCTTC. The encoded protein is CASSPFTSGANEQFF.

There are a few counts of this clonotype. The genes are TRBV14 and TRBJ1-2; D unresolved. The CDR3 is 17 amino acids. V was trimmed by 2 bases and J by 8 bases, leaving 24 bases between them. Germline V lookup: CDR1 SGHDN, CDR2 FVKESK. DNA for the CDR3: TGTGCCAGCAGCCAACTGGACCGGGCACTGGATTCTTTAGGCTACACCTTC. This sequence encodes CASSQLDRALDSLGYTF.

The chain couples TRBV10-3 to TRBJ2-7, with 12 bases fitting TRBD1. The CDR3 length is 15 residues. Germline CDR1 ENHRY, CDR2 SYGVKD. After removal of 4 bases from V and 4 bases from J, the junction contained 5 bases not matched to a gene. The DNA of the CDR3 is TGTGCCATCAGTGGGGGACAGGGGGCGAGGTACGAGCAGTACTTC. Protein sequence: CAISGGQGARYEQYF.

The chain carries TRBV12-3 or TRBV12-4 and TRBJ1-6; weak D call: TRBD1 (6 bases). The length of the CDR3 is 14 residues. Between the trimmed V and J ends, which lost 5 bases and 9 bases, there was a span of 14 bases. CDR3 protein: CASSPRTVSSPLHF. CDR3 in DNA: TGTGCCAGCAGTCCCCGGACAGTGAGTTCACCCCTCCACTTT.

The rearrangement links TRBV6-5 to TRBJ1-1; D uncertain. V shed 2 bases and J shed 1 base, with 5 bases lying between them. The germline gives CDR1 MNHEY, CDR2 SVGAGI. This CDR3 contains 13 residues. For the CDR3, the DNA is TGTGCCAGCAGTTACGCCAAGAACACTGAAGCTTTCTTT. Protein product: CASSYAKNTEAFF.

This clonotype occurred a few times. The V gene is TRBV6-2 or TRBV6-3, the J gene TRBJ1-5; D is ambiguous. Germline values: CDR1 MNHEY, CDR2 SVGEGT. The CDR3 is made up of 17 amino acids. The germline V and J ends were trimmed by 4 bases and 1 base, with 17 bases remaining between them. CDR3 nucleotide sequence: TGTGCCAGCAGTTCCCCGTCGTGGAGGGCCAGCAATCAGCCCCAGCATTTT. Its translation: CASSSPSWRASNQPQHF.

The rearrangement links TRBV7-9 to TRBJ2-7; 8 bases are a match to TRBD2. This CDR3 has 15 residues. Germline V gene lookup returns CDR1 SEHNR and CDR2 FQNEAQ (reference sequence). Trimming took 3 bases from V and 2 from J; bases not matched to a gene: 6. CDR3 region: CASSFAGGRPYEQYF. The CDR3 DNA is TGTGCCAGCAGCTTCGCGGGGGGCCGGCCCTACGAGCAGTACTTC.

This clonotype was seen a few times. This chain links TRBV7-2 with TRBJ1-1; D is unresolved. The CDR3 covers 16 residues. The germline V gene has CDR1 SGHTA and CDR2 FQGNSA. V was trimmed by 1 base and J by 2 bases, leaving 14 bases between them. CDR3 amino acids: CASSLEAPSLNTEAFF. The CDR3 nucleotides read TGTGCCAGCAGCTTAGAAGCCCCTAGTCTTAACACTGAAGCTTTCTTT.

This clonotype turned up a few times. The rearrangement links TRBV27 to TRBJ2-6; tentative D call: TRBD1 (5 bases). CDR1 MNHEY and CDR2 SMNVEV come from the germline V gene (reference sequence). CDR3 length: 16 residues. Trimming removed 4 bases at V and 8 bases at J, with 18 bases between. The CDR3, as DNA: TGTGCCAGCAGTTGGGGTACTTCTCTGGGGCCCAACGTCCTGACTTTC. Translating gives CASSWGTSLGPNVLTF.

This chain joins TRBV7-2 and TRBJ2-5, with D unclear. Trimming left V 4 bases short and J 3 bases short, with 12 bases between. This CDR3 comprises 14 residues. The germline CDR1 and CDR2 sequences are SGHTA and FQGNSA. The CDR3 DNA reads as TGTGCCAGCAGCTCCACCGGCTTAAAAGAGACCCAGTACTTC. Protein: CASSSTGLKETQYF.